The next 7 T cell receptor beta chains were all read from a single sample in a study of T cells after yellow fever vaccination. TCRdb redid the calling of the 5' RACE reads with MiXCR, one entry per CDR3 protein. The sample shows tens of thousands of distinct CDR3 sequences, approximately 7.5% of them seen only once. Sequencing was performed on CD8+ T cells sorted from PBMCs, taken on the day of the yellow fever booster vaccination. The receptor source for this set is a young man who received the YFV17D yellow fever vaccine.

The chain recombines TRBV5-1 with TRBJ1-2; TRBD1 might be the D (6 bases). The CDR3 sequence is 15 residues long. Trimming took off 3 bases at V and 0 bases at J, with 12 bases between the two ends. CDR1 and CDR2 (germline): SGHRS, YFSETQ. CDR3 in DNA: TGCGCCAGCAGCTCTACAGGGACTTCTAACTATGGCTACACCTTC. It encodes CASSSTGTSNYGYTF.

In this sample, this clonotype turned up many times. The V and J genes are TRBV12-3 or TRBV12-4 and TRBJ2-3; unclear D gene. V was trimmed by 5 bases and J by 0 bases, leaving 9 bases between them. There are 14 residues in the CDR3. CDR3 amino acids: CASSIMRSTDTQYF. The CDR3 DNA follows: TGTGCCAGCAGTATAATGCGGAGCACAGATACGCAGTATTTT.

The V call is TRBV7-9, the J call TRBJ2-7; D gene unclear. This CDR3 has 13 residues. V was pared by 7 bases and J by 3 bases, with 13 bases between. Germline CDR1 and CDR2: SEHNR and FQNEAQ (reference sequence). Here the CDR3 reads CASTPIMYYEQYF. DNA for the CDR3: TGTGCCAGCACTCCGATCATGTACTACGAGCAGTACTTC.

This clonotype was found a few times. The chain combines TRBV6-5 with TRBJ2-1, with TRBD2 matching 13 bases. CDR1 and CDR2 (germline): MNHEY, SVGAGI. The V gene end was trimmed by 6 bases and the J gene end by 4 bases; junction bases not matched to a gene: 12. The CDR3 sequence is 18 residues long. CDR3 in DNA: TGTGCCAGCAGCCAGGGACTAGCGGGAATATCTAGGTACAATGAGCAGTTCTTC. As protein: CASSQGLAGISRYNEQFF.

This clonotype was picked up a small number of times. The genes are TRBV4-1 and TRBJ2-1; 7 positions match TRBD1. CDR1 is MGHRA, CDR2 YSYEKL, per germline. V lost 5 bases, J lost 11 bases, and 6 bases stayed unmatched. CDR3 length equals 12 residues. The CDR3 coding sequence is TGCGCCAGCAGCTTAGGGGGCCCTCAGCAGTTCTTC. Translation gives CASSLGGPQQFF.

This clonotype is judged medium-sized. The rearrangement links TRBV2 to TRBJ2-7; no reliable D call. With 3 bases removed from V and 2 bases from J, the gap between germline ends came to 20 bases. The CDR3 consists of 17 residues. Looked up from germline, CDR1 is SNHLY and CDR2 is FYNNEI. The DNA of the CDR3 is TGTGCCAGCAGTGAGTTCGCCAGTCCCCAAACCCCCTACGAGCAGTACTTC. Translation: CASSEFASPQTPYEQYF.

The chain uses TRBV10-3 and TRBJ2-7, with 8 bases fitting TRBD1. Per the germline V gene, CDR1 is ENHRY and CDR2 is SYGVKD. The CDR3 sequence is 15 residues long. With 6 bases clipped from V and 0 bases from J, the junction kept 7 bases outside the gene matches. In DNA form, the CDR3 reads TGTGCCATCAGCCTCGGACAGGGAAGCTCCTACGAGCAGTACTTC. This sequence encodes CAISLGQGSSYEQYF.